This T cell receptor beta chain was sequenced during a study of cytomegalovirus exposure and HLA in healthy donors. Donors had nominal health at sampling but likely had unrecorded immune exposures. Study-wide results and limits: The authors later found HLA-associated TCR beta chains more clonally expanded than equally common others. A reported reduction in N-insertions relative to the 666-donor mean was seen in an Asian-associated ancestry cluster in a later analysis.

Germline V CDR1 and CDR2: SGHTA, FQGNSA. The CDR3 has 14 amino acids. V lost 3 bases and J lost 3, with 12 bases in between. Amplification used 60 Vbeta primers and 13 Jbeta primers. TCRdb's table, derived via immunoSEQ multiplex PCR, lists solely in-frame clones and lacks some. The sample lists under 200,000 clones; 81% were seen once. On this clone: Its antigen is not known.

The material sequenced was PBMCs. The V and J genes are TRBV7-2 and TRBJ2-7; the D gene is possibly TRBD1 (5 bases). This receptor was identified in a young woman in good health and CMV-seropositive. The CDR3 loop is CASSLQGTYYEQYF. CDR3 nucleotides: TGTGCCAGCAGCTTGCAGGGTACTTACTACGAGCAGTACTTC.